The 8 T cell receptor beta chains in this list originate from one sample, sequenced in a study of glioma-infiltrating T cells. The iRepertoire nested amplicon-rescue multiplex PCR amplified TCR alpha and beta CDR3s from RNA. TCRdb redid the calling of the multiplex PCR reads with MiXCR, one entry per CDR3 protein. In the table there are a few hundred thousand distinct CDR3 sequences, about 40% of which are singletons. The sequenced material came from glioma tissue, nonneoplastic brain tissue, or PBMCs (not recorded which). These receptors originate from a human donor with low-grade glioma or glioblastoma, undergoing nonglioma brain surgery, or in good health (not recorded which).

The chain links TRBV2 to TRBJ1-1, with no clear D. CDR3 size: 13 residues. From germline, CDR1 is SNHLY and CDR2 FYNNEI. Trimming removed 6 bases at V and 6 bases at J, with 14 bases between. The CDR3 bases are TGTGCCAGCAGCCCTCTAAATCGGGCTGAAGCTTTCTTT. Residues: CASSPLNRAEAFF. The full variable domain, its missing parts supplied by reference TRBV2 and TRBJ1-1, is EPEVTQTPSHQVTQMGQEVILRCVPISNHLYFYWYRQILGQKVEFLVSFYNNEISEKSEIFDDQFSVERPDGSNFTLKIRSTKLEDSAMYFCASSPLNRAEAFFGQGTRLTVV.

Turning to this clonotype: A read error may be the cause here, since a much bigger clone is one base away. The rearrangement uses TRBV27 and TRBJ2-1; no definite D call. Trimming removed 3 bases from V and 0 bases from J, with 12 bases in between. Germline CDR1 and CDR2: MNHEY and SMNVEV (reference sequence). The CDR3 is 16 residues long. CDR3: CASSFIGLSSYNEQFF. CDR3 nucleotides: TGTGCCAGCAGTTTCATTGGCTTGAGCTCCTACAATGAGCAGTTCTTC.

The chain employs TRBV5-4 and TRBJ2-1; 9 nucleotides align to TRBD2. Germline CDR1 reads SGHNT; CDR2 reads YYREEE (reference sequence). V trimming: 0 bases; J trimming: 7 bases; junction bases outside the gene matches: 5. The CDR3 length is 15 residues. The CDR3 loop is CASSLAGTSNNEQFF. The CDR3 DNA is TGTGCCAGCAGCTTGGCCGGGACTAGCAATAATGAGCAGTTCTTC.

Regarding this clonotype: With a much larger clone just one base away, this may be a read error. The chain couples TRBV28 to TRBJ1-1; unclear D gene. This CDR3 has 14 amino acids. Germline CDR1 reads MDHEN; CDR2 reads SYDVKM. Trimming removed 8 bases from V and 7 bases from J, with 20 bases in between. The CDR3 coding sequence is TGTGCCAGCGGTTCATGGACGGTACCCTATGAAGCTTTCTTT. It translates to CASGSWTVPYEAFF.

CDR3 sequence: CASSLSGTGSYEQFF. The CDR3 nucleotides are TGCGCCAGCAGCCTGTCCGGGACAGGGTCCTACGAGCAGTTCTTC. The chain carries TRBV4-1 and TRBJ2-1; 9 bases are shared with TRBD1. CDR3 length equals 15 residues. Germline V gene lookup returns CDR1 MGHRA and CDR2 YSYEKL. Trimming took 4 bases from V and 10 from J; bases not matched to a gene: 11.

This clonotype has at least ten counts. The chain is built from TRBV27 and TRBJ1-2; possible D gene TRBD1, 5 bases. The germline gives CDR1 MNHEY, CDR2 SMNVEV (reference sequence). CDR3 size: 16 residues. Trimming took 4 bases from V and 10 from J, leaving 25 bases between them. CDR3 DNA sequence: TGTGCCAGCAGTTCAACCCCCCAGACAGTTATTTTTGACTACACCTTC. Its translation is CASSSTPQTVIFDYTF.

Remarks on this clonotype: A junction end diverges from the germline sequence, so it may reflect a read error. The V gene is TRBV27, the J gene TRBJ2-1; 7 bases are shared with TRBD1. Looked up from germline, CDR1 is MNHEY and CDR2 is SMNVEV (reference sequence). This CDR3 contains 14 residues. The CDR3: CASRRDSQFNEQFF. The CDR3 DNA sequence: TGCGCCAGCAGACGGGACAGTCAATTCAATGAGCAGTTCTTC.

This clonotype was recorded many times. The V call is TRBV6-2 or TRBV6-3, the J call TRBJ2-3; no clear D. The germline V gene has CDR1 MNHEY and CDR2 SVGEGT. V lost 4 bases, J lost 5 bases, and 7 bases lay in between. CDR3 length: 12 amino acids. DNA of the CDR3: TGTGCCAGCAGTTCGGGCGGAGATACGCAGTATTTT. The encoded protein is CASSSGGDTQYF.